These 20 T cell receptor beta chains were sequenced from one sample in a study of blood T cell repertoires in COVID-19. Clones were read by immunoSEQ multiplex PCR, and TCRdb kept only the in-frame ones, dropping some. The repertoire has fewer than 700,000 clones, 85% to 90% of them found once; the top ten carry less than 9.5%. The specimen was peripheral blood. Source of these receptors: a woman between 50 and 59 years old with COVID-19, enrolled during active disease.

The chain carries TRBV7-9 and TRBJ1-5; D is perhaps TRBD1 (6 bases). The CDR3 length is 16 residues. Trimming removed 4 bases at V and 5 bases at J, with 18 bases between. Germline-derived CDR1 and CDR2 are SEHNR and FQNEAQ (reference sequence). The CDR3 coding sequence is TGTGCCAGCAGCTCCGAAGGGACACCACAATATCAGCCCCAGCATTTT. Its protein is CASSSEGTPQYQPQHF.

V is TRBV4-1 and J is TRBJ1-2; D ambiguous. The length of the CDR3 is 15 residues. Germline CDR1 and CDR2: MGHRA and YSYEKL. V dropped 2 bases and J dropped 5 bases, with 15 bases sitting between them. In DNA form, the CDR3 reads TGCGCCAGCAGCCAAACCCCATACTCAGGTTATGGCTACACCTTC. Translating gives CASSQTPYSGYGYTF.

The chain is built from TRBV2 and TRBJ2-1; the match to TRBD1 covers 8 bases. The trim removed 7 bases at V and 8 bases at J, leaving 4 bases unmatched. The CDR3 is 12 residues long. Germline-derived CDR1 and CDR2 are SNHLY and FYNNEI. CDR3 sequence: CASIGQGDEQFF. DNA for the CDR3: TGTGCCAGCATAGGACAGGGAGATGAGCAGTTCTTC.

The table lists this clone with a count of one. The rearrangement uses TRBV5-8 and TRBJ1-1, with 8 positions matching TRBD1. The trim removed 2 bases at V and 2 bases at J, leaving 11 bases unmatched. CDR3 length equals 17 residues. CDR1 is SGHTS, CDR2 YDEGEE, per germline. The CDR3 DNA reads TGTGCCAGCAGCTTTTCCTTCCGAACAGGGGGAAACACTGAAGCTTTCTTT. This translates into CASSFSFRTGGNTEAFF.

V gene TRBV2 combines with J gene TRBJ1-2; D remains unclear. Germline V CDR1 and CDR2: SNHLY, FYNNEI. The V and J ends lost 7 bases and 7 bases respectively, with 10 bases between them. The CDR3 has 11 residues. Here the CDR3 DNA reads TGTGCCAGCACCCAGGCGAGTGGCTACACCTTC. Residues: CASTQASGYTF.

The chain has TRBV5-1 and TRBJ1-1, with 9 bases that match TRBD1. This CDR3 comprises 15 residues. Unmatched junction bases numbered 8, after V lost 4 bases and J lost 4 bases. CDR1 and CDR2 from the germline V gene are SGHRS and YFSETQ. This CDR3 is CASSLGQGIATEAFF. The CDR3 DNA sequence: TGCGCCAGCAGCCTAGGACAGGGGATTGCCACTGAAGCTTTCTTT.

This clone turned up a few times. V is TRBV19 and J is TRBJ1-1; 9 bases match TRBD1. Germline CDR1 is LNHDA and CDR2 is SQIVND (reference sequence). The CDR3 is 15 amino acids. Unmatched junction bases numbered 4, after V lost 1 base and J lost 4 bases. Here the CDR3 reads CASSIGTGAGTEAFF. CDR3 DNA: TGTGCCAGTAGTATAGGGACAGGGGCTGGCACTGAAGCTTTCTTT. Full variable domain (missing parts from reference TRBV19 and TRBJ1-1): DGGITQSPKYLFRKEGQNVTLSCEQNLNHDAMYWYRQDPGQGLRLIYYSQIVNDFQKGDIAEGYSVSREKKESFPLTVTSAQKNPTAFYLCASSIGTGAGTEAFFGQGTRLTVV.

The rearrangement links TRBV27 to TRBJ2-5; the match to TRBD2 covers 10 bases. Germline V gene lookup returns CDR1 MNHEY and CDR2 SMNVEV (reference sequence). V trimming: 5 bases; J trimming: 3 bases; junction bases outside the gene matches: 6. The CDR3 loop spans 15 amino acids. The CDR3 region is CASSPFGLAEETQYF. The CDR3 DNA follows: TGTGCCAGCAGTCCATTTGGACTAGCGGAAGAGACCCAGTACTTC.

This rearrangement joins TRBV10-3 to TRBJ2-1; no firm D call. V was clipped by 0 bases and J by 3 bases, with 9 bases between them. Germline V gene lookup returns CDR1 ENHRY and CDR2 SYGVKD. CDR3 size: 15 residues. The CDR3, as DNA: TGTGCCATCAGTGAGTCAACAGCTTACTACAATGAGCAGTTCTTC. Its translation: CAISESTAYYNEQFF.

V usage is TRBV5-4 and J usage is TRBJ2-7, with D tentatively TRBD1 (6 bases). The ends were cut back, 2 bases at V and 6 bases at J, with 6 bases in the middle. This CDR3 is 11 amino acids long. CDR1 and CDR2 (germline): SGHNT, YYREEE (reference sequence). The CDR3 DNA sequence: TGTGCCAGCAGCTTAGGGGGCGAGCAGTACTTC. It is translated as CASSLGGEQYF.

The DNA for the CDR3 is TGCGCCAGCAGCTTAACTGGCAAAAACATTCAGTACTTC. It specifies CASSLTGKNIQYF. This rearrangement joins TRBV5-1 to TRBJ2-4; D is unclear. This CDR3 region has 13 residues. V was clipped by 2 bases and J by 3 bases, with 6 bases between them. Germline V gives CDR1 SGHRS, CDR2 YFSETQ. Supplemented by reference TRBV5-1 and TRBJ2-4, the full variable domain reads KAGVTQTPRYLIKTRGQQVTLSCSPISGHRSVSWYQQTPGQGLQFLFEYFSETQRNKGNFPGRFSGRQFSNSRSEMNVSTLELGDSALYLCASSLTGKNIQYFGAGTRLSVL.

V is TRBV2 and J is TRBJ2-3, with D hard to call. The CDR3 has 14 residues. Between the trimmed V and J ends, which lost 3 bases and 1 base, there was a span of 8 bases. The V gene's germline CDR1 is SNHLY and CDR2 FYNNEI. CDR3 residues: CASSDGQGTDTQYF. The CDR3 DNA sequence: TGTGCCAGCAGTGACGGTCAGGGCACAGATACGCAGTATTTT.

V is TRBV18 and J is TRBJ1-6, with TRBD1 identical over 7 bases. The ends lost 4 bases at V and 9 bases at J; junction bases unmatched: 6. CDR1 and CDR2 (germline): KGHSH, LQKENI. The CDR3 has 14 residues. CDR3 DNA sequence: TGTGCCAGCTCACTTACAGGGGTCGGTTCACCCCTCCACTTT. It codes for CASSLTGVGSPLHF.

V usage is TRBV28 and J usage is TRBJ2-7; D may be TRBD2 (7 bases). With 2 bases removed from V and 3 bases from J, the gap between germline ends came to 14 bases. The CDR3 is made up of 15 amino acids. Per germline, CDR1 MDHEN and CDR2 SYDVKM. CDR3 coding DNA: TGTGCCAGCAGTTTAGGAGGGGGGGATCTCTACGAGCAGTACTTC. Protein sequence: CASSLGGGDLYEQYF.

This chain joins TRBV15 and TRBJ2-7; maybe TRBD1 (5 bases). The V gene lost 1 base and the J gene lost 2 bases, with 6 bases spanning the gap. Per the germline V gene, CDR1 is LNHNV and CDR2 is YYDKDF (reference sequence). The CDR3 runs 13 residues. For the CDR3, the DNA is TGTGCCACCAGCAGAGGGACAACCTACGAGCAGTACTTC. Protein product: CATSRGTTYEQYF.

The gene calls are TRBV7-9 and TRBJ2-3; 8 bases are shared with TRBD1. Germline CDR1 SEHNR, CDR2 FQNEAQ (reference sequence). V was clipped by 3 bases and J by 8 bases; unmatched bases: 10. This CDR3 has 15 residues. Written as DNA, the CDR3 is TGTGCCAGCAGCTTTCTCGAGACAGGGGTGACTACGCAGTATTTT. Translating gives CASSFLETGVTTQYF. Filled out from reference TRBV7-9 and TRBJ2-3, the complete variable domain reads DTGVSQNPRHKITKRGQNVTFRCDPISEHNRLYWYRQTLGQGPEFLTYFQNEAQLEKSRLLSDRFSAERPKGSFSTLEIQRTEQGDSAMYLCASSFLETGVTTQYFGPGTRLTVL.

The chain carries TRBV7-9 and TRBJ2-7, with 10 bases lining up with TRBD2. The V gene end was trimmed by 5 bases and the J gene end by 5 bases; junction bases not matched to a gene: 9. The CDR3 covers 15 residues. Germline loops: CDR1 SEHNR, CDR2 FQNEAQ (reference sequence). In DNA, the CDR3 is TGTGCCAGCAGCCCTTCCCTAGCGGGGGAGAACGAGCAGTACTTC. As protein: CASSPSLAGENEQYF.

This clone was seen a few times. This chain connects TRBV10-1 to TRBJ2-2, with 7 bases fitting TRBD1. This CDR3 is built from 14 residues. Germline assignment: CDR1 WNHNN and CDR2 SYGVQD (reference sequence). The trim removed 6 bases at V and 2 bases at J, leaving 3 bases unmatched. In nucleotides, the CDR3 is TGCGCCAGCAGACAGGGGATTAACACCGGGGAGCTGTTTTTT. Protein sequence: CASRQGINTGELFF.

In its sample, this clone was seen a few times. The DNA for the CDR3 is TGTGCCAGCAGCCTTGCCCTTACAGGGTACACCGGGGAGCTGTTTTTT. This translates into CASSLALTGYTGELFF. The genes are TRBV5-4 and TRBJ2-2; tentative D call: TRBD1 (6 bases). The CDR3 is 16 amino acids. The ends were cut back, 4 bases at V and 3 bases at J, with 16 bases in the middle. The V gene's germline CDR1 is SGHNT and CDR2 YYREEE (reference sequence).

The V gene is TRBV11-1, the J gene TRBJ2-5; 8 positions match TRBD2. Germline values: CDR1 SGHAT, CDR2 FQDESV (reference sequence). V trimming: 9 bases; J trimming: 5 bases; junction bases outside the gene matches: 8. The CDR3 is 13 amino acids. CDR3 in amino acids: CASSGGNQETQYF. CDR3 sequence (DNA): TGTGCCAGTTCGGGGGGGAATCAGGAGACCCAGTACTTC. Drawing the rest from reference TRBV11-1 and TRBJ2-5, the complete variable domain is EAEVAQSPRYKITEKSQAVAFWCDPISGHATLYWYRQILGQGPELLVQFQDESVVDDSQLPKDRFSAERLKGVDSTLKIQPAELGDSAMYLCASSGGNQETQYFGPGTRLLVL.